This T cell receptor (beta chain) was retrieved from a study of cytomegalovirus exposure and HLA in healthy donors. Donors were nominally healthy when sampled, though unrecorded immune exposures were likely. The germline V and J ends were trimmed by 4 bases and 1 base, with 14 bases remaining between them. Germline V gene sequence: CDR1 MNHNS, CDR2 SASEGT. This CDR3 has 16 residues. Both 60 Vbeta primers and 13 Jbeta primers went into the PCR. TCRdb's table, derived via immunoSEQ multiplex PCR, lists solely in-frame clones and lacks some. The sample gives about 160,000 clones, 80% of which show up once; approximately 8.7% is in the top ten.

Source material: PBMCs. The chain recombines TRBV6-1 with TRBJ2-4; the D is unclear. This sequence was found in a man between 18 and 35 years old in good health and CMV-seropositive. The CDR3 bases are TGTGCCAGCAGTGGAGGTCCTTCGTTCGCCAAAAACATTCAGTACTTC. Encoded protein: CASSGGPSFAKNIQYF.